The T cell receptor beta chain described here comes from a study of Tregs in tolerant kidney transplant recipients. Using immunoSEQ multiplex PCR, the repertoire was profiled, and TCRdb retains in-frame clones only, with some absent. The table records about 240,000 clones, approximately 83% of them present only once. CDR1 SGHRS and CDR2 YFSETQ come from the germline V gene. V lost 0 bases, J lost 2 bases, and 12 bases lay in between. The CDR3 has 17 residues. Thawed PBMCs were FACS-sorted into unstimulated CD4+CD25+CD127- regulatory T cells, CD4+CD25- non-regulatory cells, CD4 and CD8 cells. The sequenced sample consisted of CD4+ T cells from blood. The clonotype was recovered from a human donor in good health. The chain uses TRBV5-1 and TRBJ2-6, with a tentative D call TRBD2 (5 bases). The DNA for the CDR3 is TGCGCCAGCAGCTTGGGGAGCGAGGGTACTGGGGCCAACGTCCTGACTTTC. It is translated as CASSLGSEGTGANVLTF.